This T cell receptor (beta chain) stems from a study of T cells after yellow fever vaccination. TCRdb reprocessed the 5' RACE reads with MiXCR, giving one entry per CDR3 protein. This sample yields about 340,000 distinct CDR3 sequences, of which approximately 12% are seen a single time; 2.5% to 4% belongs to the top ten. The table lists this clonotype with a few counts. Germline V lookup: CDR1 MNHNY, CDR2 SVGAGI (reference sequence). CDR3 size: 13 residues. V lost 7 bases and J 3 bases, leaving 11 bases between the germline ends. The chain employs TRBV6-6 and TRBJ2-3; possible D gene TRBD2, 5 bases. This receptor was obtained from a man between 18 and 35 years old who received the YFV17D yellow fever vaccine. The source material was CD4+ T cells sorted from PBMCs, sampled 15 days after the yellow fever booster vaccination. CDR3 in amino acids: CASTQRHTDTQYF. CDR3 nucleotide sequence: TGTGCCAGCACTCAGCGGCATACAGATACGCAGTATTTT.